Listed here are 25 T cell receptor beta chains from one sample, sequenced in a study of CD8+CD57+ T cells in acquired aplastic anemia. Genomic DNA, serving as template, underwent TCR beta VDJ and CDR3 profiling. Each CDR3 protein gets one entry after TCRdb re-called the reads with MiXCR. The sample includes 260,000 or so distinct CDR3 sequences, approximately 82% of them seen just once. It was patients with CD8+CD57+ cell expansion by flow cytometry who were chosen for sequencing. The sample comprised sorted CD4+, CD8+, or CD8+CD57+ T cells (not recorded which) from PBMCs. The receptors originated from a human donor with aplastic anemia.

The J gene is TRBJ2-1, the V gene TRBV7-3, with TRBD1 as a possible D gene (5 bases). V was cut by 6 bases and J by 13 bases, with 19 bases left in between. CDR1 SGHTA and CDR2 FQGTGA come from the germline V gene. CDR3 length: 13 amino acids. As DNA, the CDR3 is TGTGCCAGCAGTGATGGGGCGATCCATGCACAGTTCTTC. Translating it yields CASSDGAIHAQFF.

This clonotype was found many times. The V gene is TRBV30, the J gene TRBJ2-5; D is unresolved. This CDR3 spans 12 amino acids. CDR1 is GTSNPN and CDR2 is SVGIG in the germline V gene (reference sequence). V gave up 1 base and J gave up 5 bases, with 8 bases separating them. This chain's CDR3 is CAWSGSVETQYF. The CDR3 bases are TGTGCCTGGAGTGGCTCGGTGGAGACCCAGTACTTC.

The gene calls are TRBV11-3 and TRBJ2-7; 9 bases are a match to TRBD2. CDR1 and CDR2 (germline): SGHNT, YENEEA. The CDR3 covers 14 residues. This CDR3 is CASSFGLAGGEQNV. The CDR3 nucleotides are TGTGCCAGCAGCTTCGGACTGGCGGGAGGGGAGCAGAACGTC.

This clonotype has only one observation. The V call is TRBV7-9, the J call TRBJ2-2, with TRBD2 identical over 8 bases. The germline CDR1 and CDR2 sequences are SEHNR and FQNEAQ (reference sequence). The CDR3 is made up of 12 amino acids. Losses at the gene ends were 1 base for V and 16 bases for J; bases not matched to a gene: 5. The CDR3 nucleotides read TGTGCCAGCAGCTTAGTACCCGGGGGGGGGTTTTTT. Translating it yields CASSLVPGGGFF.

Comments on this clonotype: A read error may produce the germline difference seen at one junction end. The CDR3 region is CASSVEGGGGHSF. The DNA of the CDR3 is TGTGCCAGCAGCGTGGAAGGGGGAGGTGGCCACTCCTTC. The chain couples TRBV9 to TRBJ2-7; TRBD1 or TRBD2 may be the D gene (6 bases each). The CDR3 length is 13 residues. Germline V gene sequence: CDR1 SGDLS, CDR2 YYNGEE.

A remark on this clonotype: This may be a read error, as it is one base from a much larger clone. The CDR3, as DNA: TGTGCCAGCAGCTTAGATCGGACAGACAACACTGAAGCTTTCTTT. Protein sequence: CASSLDRTDNTEAFF. The chain links TRBV7-9 to TRBJ1-1; D is possibly TRBD1 (6 bases). Trimming left V 1 base short and J 2 bases short, with 11 bases between. The CDR3 totals 15 residues. In germline, CDR1 is SEHNR, CDR2 FQNEAQ (reference sequence).

The chain recombines TRBV27 with TRBJ2-7; 9 bases are shared with TRBD1. Germline V gene sequence: CDR1 MNHEY, CDR2 SMNVEV (reference sequence). V was pared by 2 bases and J by 9 bases, with 5 bases of the junction left unmatched. There are 13 residues in the CDR3. The CDR3 DNA sequence: TGTGCCAGCAGTTTAGGGACAGGGTTCGCGCAGTACTTC. Its translation: CASSLGTGFAQYF.

Comments on this clonotype: Since no conserved phenylalanine or tryptophan closes the CDR3, a read error is the likely cause. Because the CDR3's place on the DNA is in doubt, the DNA is left out and the CDR3 is given as listed by TCRdb. V gene TRBV7-2 combines with J gene TRBJ2-3; the table gives TRBD1 as D, unverified against the DNA. Germline lookup yields CDR1 SGHTA and CDR2 FQGNSA. The CDR3 is 13 amino acids in total, end residues counted. Here the CDR3 reads CASRLTGGDNYGY.

In the case of this clonotype: A read error may produce the germline difference seen at one junction end. This chain joins TRBV9 and TRBJ2-5; TRBD2 is a possible D gene (5 bases). This CDR3 is built from 14 residues. The germline CDR1 and CDR2 sequences are SGDLS and YYNGEE. CDR3 nucleotide sequence: TGTGCCAGCAGCCCCCGCCAAGCGGTAGCTACCACAGACTTC. Translating gives CASSPRQAVATTDF.

The V call is TRBV7-8, the J call TRBJ1-5; D gene ambiguous. Germline V lookup: CDR1 SGHVS, CDR2 FQNEAQ. Trimming took 1 base from V and 16 from J, leaving 23 bases between them. This CDR3 is built from 15 residues. Here the CDR3 DNA reads TGTGCCAGCAGCTTAGGGGGAGCCCAATATCCGCTCCACCATTTT. Translated: CASSLGGAQYPLHHF.

The V and J genes are TRBV9 and TRBJ1-1, with TRBD1 as a possible D gene (5 bases). Trimming shortened V by 3 bases and J by 6 bases, and 12 bases separated the two germline ends. The germline gives CDR1 SGDLS, CDR2 YYNGEE. The CDR3 runs to 13 residues. The CDR3 nucleotides are TGTGCCAGCAGCGGGGGGGACCGCTCTGAAGCTTTCTTT. Translating it yields CASSGGDRSEAFF.

Note on this clonotype: Its ends do not fully match the called genes, so a read error is possible. The chain carries TRBV7-9 and TRBJ2-3; the D gene is possibly TRBD2 (5 bases). CDR3 length: 12 residues. Germline V lookup: CDR1 SEHNR, CDR2 FQNEAQ (reference sequence). This CDR3 reads CASRMDSYTQYF. The CDR3 DNA reads TGTGCCAGCAGAATGGACTCATATACGCAGTATTTC.

As regards this clonotype: At one end the junction does not follow the germline gene, possibly because of a read error. This chain connects TRBV7-3 to TRBJ2-5; the D is unclear. This CDR3 has 14 amino acids. Germline V gene sequence: CDR1 SGHTA, CDR2 FQGTGA. Here the CDR3 DNA reads TGTGCCACCAGCAGACGCCGCGAGCAAGCAGCCCTGTACTTC. Translated, it gives CATSRRREQAALYF.

V is TRBV7-6 and J is TRBJ2-5; no clear D gene. Judging by the DNA end, TRBJ2-4 fits better; the J call may be wrong. Per the germline V gene, CDR1 is SGHVS and CDR2 is FNYEAQ. The CDR3 loop spans 16 amino acids. The CDR3 loop is CASSLDAESPLHIQYF. CDR3 coding DNA: TGTGCCAGCAGCTTGGACGCCGAGTCACCCCTCCACATTCAGTACTTC.

This clonotype was observed a single time. This chain connects TRBV7-2 to TRBJ2-7; D is possibly TRBD1 or TRBD2 (5 bases each). This CDR3 is 18 amino acids long. Trimming shortened V by 3 bases and J by 3 bases, and 24 bases separated the two germline ends. Germline CDR1 reads SGHTA; CDR2 reads FQGNSA. As DNA, the CDR3 is TGTGCCAGCAGCTTGCATCGGGACGGGCTCGTATATGGCTACGAGCAGTACGTC. The encoded protein is CASSLHRDGLVYGYEQYV.

The gene calls are TRBV7-8 and TRBJ2-6; possibly TRBD1 for D (7 bases). V was cut by 3 bases and J by 15 bases, with 24 bases left in between. Germline V gives CDR1 SGHVS, CDR2 FQNEAQ. The CDR3 spans 16 residues. The CDR3 region is CASSFEPGGTALSLTF. The CDR3 region has the DNA TGTGCCAGCAGCTTTGAGCCAGGCGGGACAGCCCTTTCCCTGACTTTC.

The J gene is TRBJ2-7, the V gene TRBV7-8; maybe TRBD1 (7 bases). The CDR3 covers 18 residues. Germline CDR1 reads SGHVS; CDR2 reads FQNEAQ. V dropped 3 bases and J dropped 1 base, with 22 bases sitting between them. This CDR3 reads CASSFQGGGTALSYEQYV. Written as DNA, the CDR3 is TGTGCCAGCAGCTTTCAGGGAGGCGGGACAGCCCTTTCCTACGAGCAGTACGTC.

The CDR3 protein is CASSPSVGEQYF. DNA of the CDR3: TGTGCCAGCAGCCCCAGTGTTGGCGAGCAGTACTTC. The chain is built from TRBV7-9 and TRBJ2-7; D not resolved. The CDR3 covers 12 residues. Germline lookup yields CDR1 SEHNR and CDR2 FQNEAQ (reference sequence). V lost 5 bases and J 6 bases, leaving 11 bases between the germline ends.

This chain links TRBV7-2 with TRBJ1-2, with D tentatively TRBD1 (5 bases). Trimming took off 1 base at V and 3 bases at J, with 9 bases between the two ends. The germline V gene encodes CDR1 SGHTA and CDR2 FQGNSA. The CDR3 runs 14 residues. CDR3 loop: CASSLDGGYYGYTF. The CDR3 region has the DNA TGTGCCAGCAGCTTAGATGGGGGTTACTATGGCTACACCTTC.

The chain joins TRBV11-3 to TRBJ2-7; 8 nucleotides agree with TRBD1. This CDR3 has 14 amino acids. V gave up 1 base and J gave up 6 bases; unmatched junction bases: 5. CDR1 and CDR2 (germline): SGHNT, YENEEA. The CDR3 bases are TGTGCCAGCAGCTTAGCCCAGGGGGCCGGCGAGCAGTACTTC. Its protein product is CASSLAQGAGEQYF.

J is TRBJ2-7 and V is TRBV7-9; 7 bases map to TRBD2. The V gene's germline CDR1 is SEHNR and CDR2 FQNEAQ (reference sequence). This CDR3 spans 13 amino acids. Trimming removed 3 bases from V and 7 bases from J; junction bases left unmatched: 6. This CDR3 reads CASSLGGAWEQYV. As DNA, the CDR3 is TGTGCCAGCAGCTTGGGAGGGGCGTGGGAGCAGTACGTC.

The count of this clonotype is one. V gene TRBV15 combines with J gene TRBJ2-5; D not resolved. The CDR3 consists of 13 residues. V was clipped by 2 bases and J by 8 bases, with 12 bases between them. Germline CDR1 reads LNHNV; CDR2 reads YYDKDF (reference sequence). The CDR3 DNA is TGTGCCACCAGCAGACGTGGTGGAGAAACCCAGTACTTC. Its protein product is CATSRRGGETQYF.

Comments on this clonotype: Just one base apart from a much larger clone, this may be a read error. The CDR3 end shows no conserved phenylalanine or tryptophan, and so a read error is likely. It is unclear where the CDR3 begins or ends on the DNA, so no DNA is shown, and the CDR3 is as TCRdb lists it. The V gene is TRBV7-2, the J gene TRBJ2-3; the table names TRBD1, a call not compared with the DNA. Counting both end residues, the CDR3 totals 13 amino acids. Germline CDR1 reads SGHTA; CDR2 reads FQGNSA. CDR3 amino acids: CASSLGAGVADTQ.

This rearrangement joins TRBV9 to TRBJ2-3; D might be TRBD2 (6 bases). The CDR3 runs to 14 residues. The V gene's germline CDR1 is SGDLS and CDR2 YYNGEE. Trimming took off 3 bases at V and 12 bases at J, with 20 bases between the two ends. The CDR3 DNA reads as TGTGCCAGCAGCGCAGGTGGAGGGCCACACCTCCAGTATTTT. It specifies CASSAGGGPHLQYF.

As concerns this clonotype: The CDR3 carries no conserved terminal phenylalanine or tryptophan, so it likely arises from a read error. The chain carries TRBV7-9 and TRBJ2-3; D call uncertain. CDR3 length equals 15 residues. Trimming took off 5 bases at V and 2 bases at J, with 14 bases between the two ends. CDR1 SEHNR and CDR2 FQNEAQ come from the germline V gene (reference sequence). In DNA, the CDR3 is TGTGCCAGCAGCGATCCTAGTAGACACACAGATACGCAGTATTCT. Translation gives CASSDPSRHTDTQYS.